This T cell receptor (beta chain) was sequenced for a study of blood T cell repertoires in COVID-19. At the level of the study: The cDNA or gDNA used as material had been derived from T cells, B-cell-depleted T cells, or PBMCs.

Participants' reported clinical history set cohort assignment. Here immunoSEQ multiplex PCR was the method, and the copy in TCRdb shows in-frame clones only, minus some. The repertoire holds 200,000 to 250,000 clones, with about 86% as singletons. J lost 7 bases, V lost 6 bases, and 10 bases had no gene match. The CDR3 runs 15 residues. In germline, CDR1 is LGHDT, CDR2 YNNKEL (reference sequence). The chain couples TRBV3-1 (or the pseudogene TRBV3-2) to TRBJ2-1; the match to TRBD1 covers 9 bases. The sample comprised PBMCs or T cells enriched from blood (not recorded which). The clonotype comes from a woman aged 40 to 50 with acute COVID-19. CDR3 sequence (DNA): TGTGCCAGCAGTCTAGGAGGGACAGGGAGGAATGAGCAGTTCTTC. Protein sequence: CASSLGGTGRNEQFF.